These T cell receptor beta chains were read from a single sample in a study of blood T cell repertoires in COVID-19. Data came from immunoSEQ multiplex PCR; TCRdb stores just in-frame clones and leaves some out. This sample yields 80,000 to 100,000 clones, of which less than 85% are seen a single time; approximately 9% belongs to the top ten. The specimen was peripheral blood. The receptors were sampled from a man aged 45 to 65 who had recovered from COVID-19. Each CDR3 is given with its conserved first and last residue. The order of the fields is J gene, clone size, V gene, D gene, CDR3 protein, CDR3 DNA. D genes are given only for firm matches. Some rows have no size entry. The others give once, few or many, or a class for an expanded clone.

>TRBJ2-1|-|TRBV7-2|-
CASSKAGRGTYNEQFF
TGTGCCAGCAGTAAGGCGGGCAGGGGAACCTACAATGAGCAGTTCTTC
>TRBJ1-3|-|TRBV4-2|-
CASSQEGTFSGNTIYF
TGTGCCAGCAGCCAGGAGGGGACCTTCTCTGGAAACACCATATATTTT
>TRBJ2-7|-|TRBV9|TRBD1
CASSARTGAKEQYF
TGTGCCAGCAGCGCCCGGACAGGGGCAAAGGAGCAGTACTTC
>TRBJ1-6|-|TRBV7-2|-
CASSPWTNNSPLHF
TGTGCCAGCAGCCCTTGGACTAATAATTCACCCCTCCACTTT
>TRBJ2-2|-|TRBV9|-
CASSVANGELFF
TGTGCCAGCAGCGTAGCTAACGGGGAGCTGTTTTTT
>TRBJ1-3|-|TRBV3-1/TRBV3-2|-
CASSQGGAGNTIYF
TGTGCCAGCAGCCAAGGGGGCGCAGGAAACACCATATATTTT
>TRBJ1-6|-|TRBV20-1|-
CSASRTDYNSPLHF
TGCAGTGCTAGTAGGACAGACTATAATTCACCCCTCCACTTT
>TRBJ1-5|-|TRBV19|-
CASSIGPTGVREQPQHF
TGTGCCAGTAGTATAGGCCCGACCGGAGTGCGAGAGCAGCCCCAGCATTTT
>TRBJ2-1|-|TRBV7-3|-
CASSPSRGSYNEQFF
TGTGCCAGCAGCCCCAGCAGAGGCTCCTACAATGAGCAGTTCTTC
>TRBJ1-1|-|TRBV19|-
CASSLRDNPIEAFF
TGTGCCAGTAGTTTAAGGGACAACCCAATTGAAGCTTTCTTT
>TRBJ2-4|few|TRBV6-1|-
CASSEALTFPLIIQYF
TGTGCCAGCAGTGAAGCACTAACATTTCCACTCATCATTCAGTACTTC
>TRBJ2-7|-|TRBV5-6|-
CASSRDTSYEQYF
TGTGCCAGCAGCCGGGACACCTCCTACGAGCAGTACTTC
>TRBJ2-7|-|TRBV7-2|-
CASSLARTVGYEQYF
TGTGCCAGCAGCTTAGCGAGAACAGTGGGCTACGAGCAGTACTTC
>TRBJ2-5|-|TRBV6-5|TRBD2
CATTRGGETQYF
TGTGCCACCACGCGGGGGGGGGAGACCCAGTACTTC
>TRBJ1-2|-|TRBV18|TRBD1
CASSPSGQGAINYGYTF
TGTGCCAGCTCACCATCAGGACAGGGGGCCATAAACTATGGCTACACCTTC
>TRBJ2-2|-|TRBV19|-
CASSRALTNTGELFF
TGTGCCAGTAGTAGGGCCCTAACGAACACCGGGGAGCTGTTTTTT
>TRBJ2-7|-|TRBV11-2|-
CASSLSPGRSYEQYF
TGTGCCAGCAGCTTATCCCCAGGGCGCTCCTACGAGCAGTACTTC
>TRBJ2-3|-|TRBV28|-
CASSRQITDTQYF
TGTGCCAGCTCCCGACAGATCACAGATACGCAGTATTTT